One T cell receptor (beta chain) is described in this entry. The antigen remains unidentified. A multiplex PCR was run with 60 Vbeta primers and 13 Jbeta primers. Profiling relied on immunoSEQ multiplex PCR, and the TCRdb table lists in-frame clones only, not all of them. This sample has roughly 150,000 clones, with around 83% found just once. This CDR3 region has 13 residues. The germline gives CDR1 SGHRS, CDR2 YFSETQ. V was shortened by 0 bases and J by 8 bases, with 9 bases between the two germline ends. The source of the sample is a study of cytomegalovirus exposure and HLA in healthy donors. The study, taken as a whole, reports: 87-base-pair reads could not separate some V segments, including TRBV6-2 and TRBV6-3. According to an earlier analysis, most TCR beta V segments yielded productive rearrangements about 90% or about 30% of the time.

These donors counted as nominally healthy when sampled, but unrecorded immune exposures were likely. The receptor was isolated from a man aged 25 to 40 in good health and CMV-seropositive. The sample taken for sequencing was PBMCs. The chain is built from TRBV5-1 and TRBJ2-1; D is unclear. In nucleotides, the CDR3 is TGCGCCAGCAGCTTGGCCGCGAGAGATGAGCAGTTCTTC. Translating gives CASSLAARDEQFF.